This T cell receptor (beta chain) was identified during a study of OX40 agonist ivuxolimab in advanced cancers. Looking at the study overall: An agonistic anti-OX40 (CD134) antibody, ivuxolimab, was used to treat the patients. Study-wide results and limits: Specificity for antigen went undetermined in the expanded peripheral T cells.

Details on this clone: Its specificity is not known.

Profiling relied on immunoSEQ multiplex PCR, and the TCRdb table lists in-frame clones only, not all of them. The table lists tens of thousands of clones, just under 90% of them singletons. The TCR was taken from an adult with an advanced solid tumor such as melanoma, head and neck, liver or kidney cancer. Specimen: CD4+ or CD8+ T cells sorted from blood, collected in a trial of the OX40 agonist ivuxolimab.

CDR3 in amino acids: CASSLQTSGSSYEQYF. For the CDR3, the DNA is TGTGCCAGCTCACTTCAGACTAGCGGGAGTTCCTACGAGCAGTACTTC. The J gene is TRBJ2-7, the V gene TRBV18, with TRBD2 matching 12 bases. The CDR3 runs 16 residues. V trimming: 4 bases; J trimming: 1 base; junction bases outside the gene matches: 5. Per the germline V gene, CDR1 is KGHSH and CDR2 is LQKENI.